This is a list of T cell receptor beta chains from one sample in a study of post-analysis software for immune sequencing data. A single record per CDR3 protein comes from TCRdb applying MiXCR to the PCR reads. The sample contains 500,000 to 600,000 distinct CDR3 sequences, roughly 45% of which appear only once. Material: blood. The source of these receptors is a girl under 18 with multiple sclerosis. The CDR3 runs from the conserved cysteine through the conserved F or W. A D gene is named only where the DNA matches it firmly. Rows may omit the clone size; those that give it use once, few, many or a size class.

j_call: TRBJ2-3
clone_size: NA
d_call: NA
v_call: TRBV20-1
cdr3_length: 17
cdr3_nt: TGCAGTGCTAGATCCCCGGCATCAACAGGGGGGGGGGATACGCAGTATTTT
cdr3_aa: CSARSPASTGGGDTQYF

j_call: TRBJ2-7
clone_size: few
d_call: TRBD1
v_call: TRBV5-4
cdr3_length: 13
cdr3_nt: TGTGCCAGCAGCGTGGGGACAGTAGACGAGCAGTACTTC
cdr3_aa: CASSVGTVDEQYF

j_call: TRBJ2-5
clone_size: few
d_call: NA
v_call: TRBV20-1
cdr3_length: 11
cdr3_nt: TGCAGTGCTACTAGAAGGGAGACCCAGTACTTC
cdr3_aa: CSATRRETQYF

j_call: TRBJ2-3
clone_size: NA
d_call: TRBD2
v_call: TRBV5-1
cdr3_length: 15
cdr3_nt: TGCGCCAGCAGCTTTAGACTAGCGGACACAGATACGCAGTATTTT
cdr3_aa: CASSFRLADTDTQYF

j_call: TRBJ1-2
clone_size: few
d_call: NA
v_call: TRBV3-1
cdr3_length: 13
cdr3_nt: TGTGCCAGCAGCCAAGATATTTTTTACGGCTACACCTTC
cdr3_aa: CASSQDIFYGYTF

j_call: TRBJ1-5
clone_size: once
d_call: NA
v_call: TRBV12-3/TRBV12-4
cdr3_length: 14
cdr3_nt: TGTGCCAGCAGTCCGACAGGTTGGAATCAGCCCCAGCATTTT
cdr3_aa: CASSPTGWNQPQHF

j_call: TRBJ1-2
clone_size: NA
d_call: TRBD1
v_call: TRBV12-3/TRBV12-4
cdr3_length: 14
cdr3_nt: TGTGCCAGCACCCGTGACGGGACAGGTGATGGCTACACCTTC
cdr3_aa: CASTRDGTGDGYTF

j_call: TRBJ1-2
clone_size: few
d_call: NA
v_call: TRBV29-1
cdr3_length: 10
cdr3_nt: TGCAGCGCCGGGGAGTATGGCTACACCTTC
cdr3_aa: CSAGEYGYTF

j_call: TRBJ2-3
clone_size: few
d_call: NA
v_call: TRBV29-1
cdr3_length: 12
cdr3_nt: TGCAGCGTTGTTCCAAGCACAGATACGCAGTATTTT
cdr3_aa: CSVVPSTDTQYF

j_call: TRBJ1-2
clone_size: few
d_call: NA
v_call: TRBV29-1
cdr3_length: 13
cdr3_nt: TGCAGCGTTTCCGGGGGGGTAGACTATGGCTACACCTTC
cdr3_aa: CSVSGGVDYGYTF